The present TCR beta chain was sequenced within a study of T cells expressing NK-cell markers. Overall study findings and caveats: The dominant NKG2C+ clonotypes represented about 1.0-7.5% of CD8+ T cells in several donors.

About this clonotype itself: What it binds is not known.

CDR3 length equals 14 residues. As the method of synthesis, 5'RACE template switching with UMIs yielded TCR beta cDNA. TCRdb re-analyzed the 5' RACE reads; it lists each CDR3 protein once, without DNA. The table for this sample gives a few hundred thousand distinct CDR3 sequences. J is TRBJ1-2 and V is TRBV12-3 or TRBV12-4. The sequence derives from a man aged 18-75 years in good health. Input material: blood T cells: a sorted CD56 or NKG2C T cell subset, CD4+ or CD8+ T cells, or bulk PBMC T cells (not recorded which). The CDR3 loop reads CASTYTGGLGGYTF.